These T cell receptor beta chains were read from a single sample in a study of siplizumab effects on memory and regulatory T cells. Measured with immunoSEQ multiplex PCR; TCRdb has only the in-frame clones, and not every one. The sample carries approximately 100,000 clones, around 90% recorded once. Sequenced: Tregs sorted from blood. The receptors come from a human donor in good health. Each CDR3 is given with its conserved first and last residue. The D gene is left open where the match is weak. Size is stated for part of the rows, as once, few or many counts, or as a class when the clone is expanded.

DNA: TGTGCCAGCAGCAAAGTCAAGCGGGGGAGCACAGATACGCAGTATTTT
CDR3: CASSKVKRGSTDTQYF
V: TRBV21-1
D: NA
size: NA
J: TRBJ2-3

DNA: TGTGCTAGTGGAGGGACAAGCTCCTACAATGAGCAGTTCTTC
CDR3: CASGGTSSYNEQFF
V: TRBV12-5
D: NA
size: NA
J: TRBJ2-1

DNA: TGTGCCAGCAGGCCTCCCGGGGGTTGGCGGATCAATTCACCCCTCCACTTT
CDR3: CASRPPGGWRINSPLHF
V: TRBV28
D: NA
size: NA
J: TRBJ1-6

DNA: TGTGCCAGTAGTACCATAGGAGCTACGAACACTGAAGCTTTCTTT
CDR3: CASSTIGATNTEAFF
V: TRBV19
D: NA
size: NA
J: TRBJ1-1

DNA: TGTGCCAGCAGCGTAACCGGGATTAATGAGCAGTTCTTC
CDR3: CASSVTGINEQFF
V: TRBV7-3
D: NA
size: NA
J: TRBJ2-1

DNA: TGTGCCAGTAGTATAGGAGGTGGGACAGGGGGCGCGCAGCAGCCCCAGCATTTT
CDR3: CASSIGGGTGGAQQPQHF
V: TRBV19
D: TRBD1
size: few
J: TRBJ1-5

DNA: TGTGCCAGCAGTAACCGGGAACTAAGCGACAATGAGCAGTTCTTC
CDR3: CASSNRELSDNEQFF
V: TRBV2
D: NA
size: NA
J: TRBJ2-1

DNA: TGTGCCAGCAGTTTCCAGCGGGCGACCTCCTACGAGCAGTACTTC
CDR3: CASSFQRATSYEQYF
V: TRBV28
D: NA
size: NA
J: TRBJ2-7

DNA: TGTGCCAGCAGTTACTCCAATCTAGCGGGGCAGGAGACCCAGTACTTC
CDR3: CASSYSNLAGQETQYF
V: TRBV6-6
D: TRBD2
size: NA
J: TRBJ2-5

DNA: TGCGCCAGCAGCCGGAGGGGTAATGAGCAGTTCTTC
CDR3: CASSRRGNEQFF
V: TRBV5-1
D: NA
size: NA
J: TRBJ2-1